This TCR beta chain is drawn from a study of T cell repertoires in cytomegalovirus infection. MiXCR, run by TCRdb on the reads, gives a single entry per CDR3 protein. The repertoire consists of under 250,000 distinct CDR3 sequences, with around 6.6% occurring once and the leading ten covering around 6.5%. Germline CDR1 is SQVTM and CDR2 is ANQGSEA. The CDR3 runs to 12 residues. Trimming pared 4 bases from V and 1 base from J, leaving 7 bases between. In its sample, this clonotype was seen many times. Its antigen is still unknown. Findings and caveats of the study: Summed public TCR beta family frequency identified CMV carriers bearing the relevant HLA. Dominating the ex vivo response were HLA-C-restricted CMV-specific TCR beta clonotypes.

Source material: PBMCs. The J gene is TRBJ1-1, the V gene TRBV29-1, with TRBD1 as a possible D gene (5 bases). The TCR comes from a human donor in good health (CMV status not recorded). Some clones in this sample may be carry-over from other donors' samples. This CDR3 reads CSVAGGNTEAFF. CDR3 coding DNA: TGCAGCGTTGCGGGGGGGAACACTGAAGCTTTCTTT. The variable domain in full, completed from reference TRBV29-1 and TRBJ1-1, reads SAVISQKPSRDICQRGTSLTIQCQVDSQVTMMFWYRQQPGQSLTLIATANQGSEATYESGFVIDKFPISRPNLTFSTLTVSNMSPEDSSIYLCSVAGGNTEAFFGQGTRLTVV.